Below, 22 T cell receptor beta chains from the same sample are listed, as sequenced in a study of identical twins. TCRdb reprocessed the 5' RACE reads with MiXCR, giving one entry per CDR3 protein. The table has 200,000 to 250,000 distinct CDR3 sequences, around 6.8% seen once. This sample also appeared in a second study, on yellow fever vaccine responses in identical twins.

Sequencing was performed on memory (CD45RO+) T cells sorted from blood. The receptors were gathered from a young woman in good health.

The sample holds many counts of this clonotype. The rearrangement uses TRBV4-3 and TRBJ2-1; TRBD2 matches 9 bases. This CDR3 is built from 16 residues. The V gene's germline CDR1 is LGHNA and CDR2 YSLEER. J lost 8 bases, V lost 3 bases, and 11 bases had no gene match. Here the CDR3 reads CASSHDMGLASHEQFF. Here the CDR3 DNA reads TGCGCCAGCAGCCACGATATGGGACTAGCATCCCATGAGCAGTTCTTC.

This clonotype was detected a few times. V usage is TRBV7-2 and J usage is TRBJ1-5; 11 positions match TRBD1. From germline, CDR1 is SGHTA and CDR2 FQGNSA. The V segment lost 3 bases and the J segment 5 bases; nucleotides outside the gene matches: 3. The CDR3 totals 15 residues. The chain's CDR3 is CASSFRTGGDQPQHF. DNA for the CDR3: TGTGCCAGCAGCTTTAGGACAGGGGGCGATCAGCCCCAGCATTTT.

This clonotype was detected only a few times. This chain joins TRBV18 and TRBJ2-7, with a possible D match to TRBD1 (6 bases). V dropped 6 bases and J dropped 5 bases, with 17 bases sitting between them. There are 14 residues in the CDR3. Germline lookup yields CDR1 KGHSH and CDR2 LQKENI. The CDR3 DNA reads as TGTGCCAGCTCCCCTCTAAGGGGGAGCCACGAGCAGTACTTC. Protein sequence: CASSPLRGSHEQYF.

The V and J genes are TRBV29-1 and TRBJ2-5; the D gene is possibly TRBD2 (5 bases). The CDR3 length is 14 residues. The V end was cut by 5 bases, the J end by 4 bases, with 17 bases between. CDR1 is SQVTM and CDR2 is ANQGSEA in the germline V gene. The CDR3 spells CSVRQRRGGETQYF. CDR3 sequence (DNA): TGCAGCGTTAGGCAGAGAAGAGGAGGAGAGACCCAGTACTTC.

This chain links TRBV11-1 with TRBJ2-5; the D is unclear. The CDR3 has 14 residues. V was cut by 5 bases and J by 0 bases, with 10 bases left in between. Germline V lookup: CDR1 SGHAT, CDR2 FQDESV (reference sequence). The DNA for the CDR3 is TGTGCCAGCAGCCTAAACAGTTACCAAGAGACCCAGTACTTC. This sequence encodes CASSLNSYQETQYF. Supplemented by reference TRBV11-1 and TRBJ2-5, the full variable domain reads EAEVAQSPRYKITEKSQAVAFWCDPISGHATLYWYRQILGQGPELLVQFQDESVVDDSQLPKDRFSAERLKGVDSTLKIQPAELGDSAMYLCASSLNSYQETQYFGPGTRLLVL.

The J gene is TRBJ2-3, the V gene TRBV15; D perhaps matches TRBD2 (5 bases). Germline values: CDR1 LNHNV, CDR2 YYDKDF (reference sequence). The CDR3 contains 14 residues. Trimming removed 0 bases from V and 5 bases from J, with 9 bases in between. The CDR3, as DNA: TGTGCCACCAGCAGAGATCGGGGATTAGATACGCAGTATTTT. Its protein product is CATSRDRGLDTQYF.

Only a few counts were recorded for this clonotype. The chain is built from TRBV6-2 or TRBV6-3 and TRBJ2-1; the match to TRBD2 covers 9 bases. V lost 6 bases, J lost 2 bases, and 5 bases stayed unmatched. This CDR3 is built from 15 residues. Per germline, CDR1 MNHEY and CDR2 SVGEGT. CDR3 bases: TGTGCCAGCAGGCGGGGGGGAGCGGCCTACAATGAGCAGTTCTTC. It codes for CASRRGGAAYNEQFF.

The rearrangement links TRBV6-1 to TRBJ2-1, with TRBD2 matching 13 bases. CDR1 is MNHNS, CDR2 SASEGT, per germline. The CDR3 is 16 residues long. The J segment lost 6 bases and the V segment lost 4 bases, leaving 6 bases of the junction unmatched. The CDR3 DNA is TGTGCCAGCAGTGGGACTAGCGGGAGTGGTCGCAATGAGCAGTTCTTC. Its translation is CASSGTSGSGRNEQFF.

V is TRBV20-1 and J is TRBJ2-7; D perhaps matches TRBD1 (6 bases). This CDR3 is built from 14 residues. The germline CDR1 and CDR2 sequences are DFQATT and SNEGSKA (reference sequence). V lost 0 bases and J lost 4, with 13 bases in between. CDR3 DNA: TGCAGTGCTAGAGATGAGGGACAACCGTACGAGCAGTACTTC. This encodes CSARDEGQPYEQYF.

The chain uses TRBV11-2 and TRBJ1-5, with 11 positions matching TRBD1. The CDR3 runs 17 residues. Germline-derived CDR1 and CDR2 are SGHAT and FQNNGV. V lost 3 bases, J lost 3 bases, and 7 bases stayed unmatched. CDR3 nucleotides: TGTGCCAGCAGCTTGGGCGGGACAGGGGGTAACAATCAGCCCCAGCATTTT. Translated: CASSLGGTGGNNQPQHF.

This clonotype has at least ten counts. CDR3 sequence: CASSLSDTQYF. The CDR3 nucleotides are TGTGCCAGCAGCTTATCAGATACGCAGTATTTT. This chain uses TRBV7-9 with TRBJ2-3; D unclear. Trimming stripped 2 bases from V and 4 bases from J, with 1 base between. This CDR3 comprises 11 residues. Looked up from germline, CDR1 is SEHNR and CDR2 is FQNEAQ (reference sequence).

The J gene is TRBJ2-2, the V gene TRBV19, with 8 bases aligning to TRBD2. Germline loops: CDR1 LNHDA, CDR2 SQIVND (reference sequence). With 6 bases clipped from V and 4 bases from J, the junction kept 10 bases outside the gene matches. The CDR3 covers 16 residues. The CDR3 is CASRLAGVHITGELFF. CDR3 nucleotide sequence: TGTGCCAGTAGGCTAGCGGGCGTACACATCACCGGGGAGCTGTTTTTT.

The sample holds a few counts of this clonotype. The chain couples TRBV5-1 to TRBJ1-2; 7 bases are shared with TRBD1. The CDR3 totals 14 residues. J gave up 7 bases and V 0 bases, and 6 bases lay outside the gene matches. Germline V gene sequence: CDR1 SGHRS, CDR2 YFSETQ. Here the CDR3 reads CASSLGGTVAGYTF. In nucleotides, the CDR3 is TGCGCCAGCAGCTTGGGAGGGACAGTTGCTGGCTACACCTTC.

The J gene is TRBJ1-1, the V gene TRBV20-1, with D unclear. Germline values: CDR1 DFQATT, CDR2 SNEGSKA (reference sequence). The CDR3 is 13 amino acids. V was clipped by 6 bases and J by 6 bases, with 17 bases between them. CDR3 protein: CSASVDHGAEAFF. The CDR3 DNA sequence: TGCAGTGCAAGCGTCGATCACGGGGCTGAAGCTTTCTTT.

V gene TRBV6-5 combines with J gene TRBJ2-1; 7 nucleotides match TRBD2. The J segment lost 9 bases and the V segment lost 2 bases, leaving 10 bases of the junction unmatched. Germline values: CDR1 MNHEY, CDR2 SVGAGI. The CDR3 has 15 amino acids. The CDR3 DNA reads as TGTGCCAGCAGTTACGTCACGGGAGGCGGTGGTGAGCAGTTCTTC. Its translation: CASSYVTGGGGEQFF.

This clonotype appeared many times. The chain joins TRBV2 to TRBJ2-1, with TRBD2 identical over 10 bases. CDR1 is SNHLY, CDR2 FYNNEI, per germline. Trimming at V came to 4 bases and at J to 0 bases, leaving 15 bases not matched to a gene. The CDR3 length is 20 residues. The DNA for the CDR3 is TGTGCCAGCAGTGTGAGTAACGGACTAGCGGAGAAGAGCTCCTACAATGAGCAGTTCTTC. Its translation: CASSVSNGLAEKSSYNEQFF. The full variable domain, its missing parts supplied by reference TRBV2 and TRBJ2-1, is EPEVTQTPSHQVTQMGQEVILRCVPISNHLYFYWYRQILGQKVEFLVSFYNNEISEKSEIFDDQFSVERPDGSNFTLKIRSTKLEDSAMYFCASSVSNGLAEKSSYNEQFFGPGTRLTVL.

This clonotype has a count of ten or more. The chain links TRBV20-1 to TRBJ2-7; 7 nucleotides align to TRBD2. This CDR3 is 14 amino acids long. CDR1 and CDR2 (germline): DFQATT, SNEGSKA (reference sequence). J gave up 4 bases and V 4 bases, and 10 bases lay outside the gene matches. Here the CDR3 reads CSATHSAGLYEQYF. CDR3 DNA sequence: TGCAGTGCTACCCACTCGGCGGGACTATACGAGCAGTACTTC.

Ten or more counts support this clonotype. The chain is built from TRBV7-3 and TRBJ2-5; D is undetermined. V lost 0 bases and J 9 bases, leaving 11 bases between the germline ends. The CDR3 consists of 13 residues. Germline CDR1 is SGHTA and CDR2 is FQGTGA. CDR3 DNA sequence: TGTGCCAGCAGCTTAACTGAGCAAAGGGCCCAGTACTTC. Its translation is CASSLTEQRAQYF.

This clonotype was detected only a few times. J is TRBJ2-5 and V is TRBV3-1, with D possibly matching TRBD1 (6 bases). This CDR3 spans 15 amino acids. Trimming removed 4 bases from V and 4 bases from J, with 16 bases in between. Germline CDR1 reads LGHDT; CDR2 reads YNNKEL (reference sequence). CDR3 amino acids: CASSLRGTDGETQYF. The DNA for the CDR3 is TGTGCCAGCAGCCTCAGGGGTACGGACGGAGAGACCCAGTACTTC.

This clonotype was counted at least ten times. The chain links TRBV27 to TRBJ2-5; a possible D gene is TRBD1 (5 bases). Germline CDR1 MNHEY, CDR2 SMNVEV (reference sequence). V was cut by 3 bases and J by 7 bases, with 15 bases left in between. There are 14 residues in the CDR3. The CDR3 nucleotides read TGTGCCAGCAGTTTCACCCAGGGATGGGGGACCCAGTACTTC. Translated: CASSFTQGWGTQYF.

This chain links TRBV14 with TRBJ2-6, with D possibly matching TRBD1 (5 bases). CDR1 SGHDN and CDR2 FVKESK come from the germline V gene. V gave up 4 bases and J gave up 2 bases, with 15 bases separating them. The CDR3 spans 17 residues. CDR3 DNA sequence: TGTGCCAGCAGCCCGGTCCAAGGGGTGGCTGGGGCCAACGTCCTGACTTTC. Translating it yields CASSPVQGVAGANVLTF.

This clonotype was seen a handful of times. The germline gene is not matched at one end of the junction; a read error may be the cause. This chain links TRBV11-2 with TRBJ2-1; TRBD1 matches 7 bases. The CDR3 is 12 amino acids. From germline, CDR1 is SGHAT and CDR2 FQNNGV. For the CDR3, the DNA is TGTGCCAGCAGCTTAGACCGACAGGGCCCCCTCTTC. Protein: CASSLDRQGPLF.